A selection of T cell receptor beta chains follows, all from one sample in a study of T cell clonotyping in hematopoietic cell transplantation. Using immunoSEQ multiplex PCR, the repertoire was profiled, and TCRdb retains in-frame clones only, with some absent. Of over a thousand clones in the sample, approximately 96% are singletons; the top ten hold about 1.9%. This sample comprised PBMCs, obtained 180 days after allogeneic stem cell transplant. Receptors originate from a male patient aged 45-60 years who had an allogeneic stem cell transplant from a related donor, so the T cells may come from the graft donor. Some clones in this sample may be carry-over from other donors' samples. The CDR3 runs from the conserved cysteine through the conserved F or W. A D gene is named only where the DNA matches it firmly. Part of the rows lack a size; the others show once, few, many or a class for expanded clones.

TRBJ2-5 | 13 | TRBV6-1 | once | NA | TGTGCCAGCATCCGACACAGCCAAGAGACCCAGTACTTC | CASIRHSQETQYF
TRBJ1-6 | 13 | TRBV4-3 | NA | NA | TGCGCCAGCAGCCCGGATGGGGGGTCACCCCTCCACTTT | CASSPDGGSPLHF
TRBJ1-6 | 15 | TRBV5-5 | NA | NA | TGTGCCAGCAGCTTGGATACCCCTAGGTATTCACCCCTCCACTTT | CASSLDTPRYSPLHF
TRBJ2-7 | 14 | TRBV21-1 | NA | NA | TGTGCCAGCAGCGCCGGACGCATGGAGATCGAGCAGTACTTC | CASSAGRMEIEQYF
TRBJ1-1 | 17 | TRBV7-6 | NA | TRBD1 | TGTGCCAGCAGCTCACCGGGCGGGACAGGGTTGAACACTGAAGCTTTCTTT | CASSSPGGTGLNTEAFF
TRBJ1-2 | 13 | TRBV2 | NA | NA | TGTGCCAGCAGGGGGTTGGAGAACTATGGCTACACCTTC | CASRGLENYGYTF
TRBJ2-5 | 15 | TRBV10-3 | NA | NA | TGTGCCATCAGCCCCCTCAGGCTTAACCAAGAGACCCAGTACTTC | CAISPLRLNQETQYF
TRBJ2-1 | 14 | TRBV6-4 | NA | NA | TGTGCCAGCAGTGACTCGATGGGGGGCAATGAGCAGTTCTTC | CASSDSMGGNEQFF
TRBJ2-3 | 14 | TRBV7-2 | NA | NA | TGTGCCAGCAGCTTAGCTTTGGGCACGGATACGCAGTATTTT | CASSLALGTDTQYF
TRBJ1-6 | 17 | TRBV27 | NA | TRBD1 | TGTGCCAGCAGTTTCAAGGGGGCGAGCTCCTATAATTCACCCCTCCACTTT | CASSFKGASSYNSPLHF
TRBJ1-6 | 16 | TRBV7-2 | NA | NA | TGTGCCAGCAGAACCCGGGGCCCAGGGAGCAATTCACCCCTCCACTTT | CASRTRGPGSNSPLHF
TRBJ1-5 | 12 | TRBV28 | once | NA | TGTGCAGTGCTTAGGGGTGGTCAGCCCCAGCATTTT | CAVLRGGQPQHF
TRBJ2-7 | 14 | TRBV27 | NA | NA | TGTGCCAGCAGTCCACGGACCATTTCCTACGAGCAGTACTTC | CASSPRTISYEQYF
TRBJ1-5 | 15 | TRBV30 | NA | TRBD1 | TGTGCCTGGAGTGCTGGACAGGCTAGCAATCAGCCCCAGCATTTT | CAWSAGQASNQPQHF
TRBJ2-1 | 16 | TRBV29-1 | NA | TRBD2 | TGCAGCGTTGATCAGGGGGCGGGACTAGCGGCCAATGAGCAGTTCTTC | CSVDQGAGLAANEQFF
TRBJ1-5 | 16 | TRBV4-1 | NA | NA | TGCGCCAGCAGCCAAGACGGGGGTTTGGGCAATCAGCCCCAGCATTTT | CASSQDGGLGNQPQHF
TRBJ1-2 | 13 | TRBV4-2 | NA | NA | TGTGCCAGCAGCCAAGATGGGTCTCCCGGCTACACCTTC | CASSQDGSPGYTF
TRBJ1-3 | 14 | TRBV19 | NA | NA | TGTGCCAGTAGTTCTCCAGGGGCTGGAAACACCATATATTTT | CASSSPGAGNTIYF
TRBJ2-7 | 11 | TRBV14 | once | NA | TGTGCCAGCAGCCAGAGATACGAGCAGTACTTC | CASSQRYEQYF
TRBJ1-2 | 15 | TRBV30 | NA | NA | TGTGCCTGGAGTGAGGCCGTACAAACTAACTATGGCTACACCTTC | CAWSEAVQTNYGYTF
TRBJ2-7 | 15 | TRBV7-9 | NA | TRBD2 | TGTGCCAGCAGCCCCGTAACCGGGACTAAGAACGAGCAGTACTTC | CASSPVTGTKNEQYF
TRBJ1-2 | 15 | TRBV25-1 | once | NA | TGTGCCAGCAGTGAACGGGGGCCGGTGGACTATGGCTACACCTTC | CASSERGPVDYGYTF
TRBJ2-1 | 16 | TRBV2 | NA | TRBD2 | TGTGCCAGCAGTAGGGCTAGCGGGGGTTTCTACAATGAGCAGTTCTTC | CASSRASGGFYNEQFF
TRBJ1-2 | 13 | TRBV5-6 | NA | NA | TGTGCCAGCAGCTTGGCAGCTAACTATGGCTACACCTTC | CASSLAANYGYTF
TRBJ1-2 | 15 | TRBV7-2 | once | TRBD1 | TGTGCCAGCAGCCCCTCTTCGCAGGGGGCCTATGGCTACACCTTC | CASSPSSQGAYGYTF
TRBJ1-1 | 15 | TRBV11-3 | NA | NA | TGTGCCAGCAGCTTTAGTGGTAGGGGCGGCACTGAAGCTTTCTTT | CASSFSGRGGTEAFF
TRBJ2-3 | 16 | TRBV27 | once | NA | TGTGCCAGCAGTCCCCAACGGGACCCGGTAGGTGATACGCAGTATTTT | CASSPQRDPVGDTQYF
TRBJ1-1 | 17 | TRBV1 | NA | NA | TGCACCAGCAGCCAACGACAGGGGGCCCCTGTGAACACTGAAGCTTTCTTT | CTSSQRQGAPVNTEAFF
TRBJ1-2 | 14 | TRBV2 | NA | TRBD1 | TGTGCCAGCAGCGGGACAGGGGGTTGGGATGGCTACACCTTC | CASSGTGGWDGYTF
TRBJ1-1 | 16 | TRBV7-8 | NA | NA | TGTGCCAGCAGCTCACAAAGAACAGGGTTAGCCACTGAAGCTTTCTTT | CASSSQRTGLATEAFF
TRBJ2-7 | 12 | TRBV11-1 | NA | NA | TGTGCCAGCAGCCGGGACTTTTACGAGCAGTACTTC | CASSRDFYEQYF
TRBJ1-1 | 18 | TRBV4-3 | once | NA | TGCGCCAGCAGCCAAGACCTATCGGGGGGGGCAGGGAACACTGAAGCTTTCTTT | CASSQDLSGGAGNTEAFF
TRBJ1-5 | 15 | TRBV6-1 | NA | NA | TGTGCCAGCAGTGAGGCTTGGGGCGCTAGTCAGCCCCAGCATTTT | CASSEAWGASQPQHF
TRBJ2-7 | 14 | TRBV28 | NA | NA | TGTGCCAGCAGGGGTACCTGGACAGCGCGCGAGCAGTACTTC | CASRGTWTAREQYF
TRBJ2-3 | 15 | TRBV19 | NA | TRBD2 | TGTGCCAGTAGTATAAGCGGGGCTAGCACAGATACGCAGTATTTT | CASSISGASTDTQYF
TRBJ2-7 | 13 | TRBV2 | NA | NA | TGTGCCAGCAGTGAGGGGAACTCCTACGAGCAGTACTTC | CASSEGNSYEQYF
TRBJ2-3 | 18 | TRBV5-1 | NA | TRBD1 | TGCGCCAGCAGCTTGGGATTGGGACAGGGGATTACCACAGATACGCAGTATTTT | CASSLGLGQGITTDTQYF
TRBJ2-2 | 15 | TRBV19 | few | TRBD2 | TGTGCCAGTCGGATTAGCGGGTCAAACACCGGGGAGCTGTTTTTT | CASRISGSNTGELFF
TRBJ1-1 | 16 | TRBV7-8 | NA | NA | TGTGCCAGCAGCGTCCGGACAGCTTTAGAGTACACTGAAGCTTTCTTT | CASSVRTALEYTEAFF
TRBJ1-1 | 15 | TRBV9 | NA | TRBD1 | TGTGCCAGCAGCCTACTGGACAGGCTGAACACTGAAGCTTTCTTT | CASSLLDRLNTEAFF
TRBJ2-2 | 15 | TRBV5-8 | NA | NA | TGTGCCAGCAGCCTGGACTTCCTGAACACCGGGGAGCTGTTTTTT | CASSLDFLNTGELFF
TRBJ2-7 | 13 | TRBV5-5 | NA | NA | TGTGCCAGCAGCTTGGCGCAGGTCTACGAGCAGTACTTC | CASSLAQVYEQYF
TRBJ2-1 | 17 | TRBV7-6 | NA | TRBD2 | TGTGCCAGCAGCTTAGACCCTAGCGGGAGCTCCTACAATGAGCAGTTCTTC | CASSLDPSGSSYNEQFF
TRBJ2-7 | 14 | TRBV6-6 | NA | NA | TGTGCCAGCAGTTACTCTGAGGGTATCTACGAGCAGTACTTC | CASSYSEGIYEQYF
TRBJ2-3 | 15 | TRBV9 | NA | NA | TGTGCCAGCACCAAGAAGGGGGAAGACACAGATACGCAGTATTTT | CASTKKGEDTDTQYF
TRBJ2-2 | 12 | TRBV4-1 | NA | NA | TGCGCCAGCAGCCAACTCCCCGGGGAGCTGTTTTTT | CASSQLPGELFF
TRBJ1-1 | 16 | TRBV15 | NA | TRBD1 | TGTGCCACCAGCAGAGTACAGGGGGGTTGGGACACTGAAGCTTTCTTT | CATSRVQGGWDTEAFF
TRBJ2-5 | 17 | TRBV11-2 | once | TRBD1 | TGTGCCAGCAGCTTGCTCCCGGGACAGGGGTCCCAAGAGACCCAGTACTTC | CASSLLPGQGSQETQYF
TRBJ1-1 | 12 | TRBV6-5 | NA | NA | TGTGCCAGCAGTCTCCAGGGGCTGGAAGCTTTCTTT | CASSLQGLEAFF
TRBJ1-1 | 15 | TRBV7-9 | NA | TRBD1 | TGTGCCAGCAGCACTCGGACAGGGGGCTTAACTGAAGCTTTCTTT | CASSTRTGGLTEAFF
TRBJ1-2 | 14 | TRBV4-3 | NA | NA | TGCGCCAGCAGCCCCCAGCAGGTTCCCTATGGCTACACCTTC | CASSPQQVPYGYTF
TRBJ2-7 | 13 | TRBV6-5 | NA | TRBD1 | TGTGCCAGCACTCGGACAGGGGGGTACGAGCAGTACTTC | CASTRTGGYEQYF
TRBJ2-1 | 17 | TRBV7-3 | NA | TRBD2 | TGTGCCAGCAGCTTATCCTCCAGGGGACTAGCCTACAATGAGCAGTTCTTC | CASSLSSRGLAYNEQFF
TRBJ2-1 | 14 | TRBV2 | NA | NA | TGTGCCAGCAGTGCTATTGGGCCCTACAATGAGCAGTTCTTC | CASSAIGPYNEQFF
TRBJ2-7 | 13 | TRBV10-3 | NA | NA | TGTGCCATCAGTGAGTCGGGCGGATACGAGCAGTACTTC | CAISESGGYEQYF